A selection of T cell receptor beta chains follows, all from one sample in a study of blood T cell repertoires in COVID-19. TCRdb's table, derived via immunoSEQ multiplex PCR, lists solely in-frame clones and lacks some. Altogether about 50,000 clones are present, about 90% being singletons, with the ten largest covering 2.1%. Specimen: peripheral blood. The receptors shown here come from a woman older than 75 with COVID-19, enrolled during active disease. The conserved cysteine and the conserved F or W are not part of the CDR3 here.

cdr3_aa,j_call,v_call
ASRPSVTTDTQY,TRBJ2-3,TRBV6-5
ASRSSELYGYT,TRBJ1-2,TRBV5-1
ASTPFGREEQY,TRBJ2-7,TRBV11-2
ASSSKLTDTQY,TRBJ2-3,TRBV6-5
ASSRWAGLTDTEKLF,TRBJ1-4,TRBV27
ATSRDIGPPRG,TRBJ2-7,TRBV15
ASSIRSSGGRADTQY,TRBJ2-3,TRBV19
ASSYGRAEAF,TRBJ1-1,TRBV6-6
ASSLARVNEKLF,TRBJ1-4,TRBV7-2
ASSPTYREETQY,TRBJ2-5,TRBV18
ASCLNRGLYGYT,TRBJ1-2,TRBV19
ASSALTGGAIGYEQY,TRBJ2-7,TRBV19
ASSRPPGRDNNEQF,TRBJ2-1,TRBV11-3
ASIIPPDRGNQPQH,TRBJ1-5,TRBV9
ASSYGHLNTEAF,TRBJ1-1,TRBV6-6
ATRRTPNSNQPQH,TRBJ1-5,TRBV27
ASRRDRGITGELF,TRBJ2-2,TRBV2
ASSPGQGGFMNTEAF,TRBJ1-1,TRBV5-5
ASSPSSYNSPLH,TRBJ1-6,TRBV27
ASTYKGIRGYT,TRBJ1-2,TRBV28
ASSPRRVAPYEQY,TRBJ2-7,TRBV3-1/TRBV3-2
SAREEVWNTEAF,TRBJ1-1,TRBV29-1
SAGDRGYTGELF,TRBJ2-2,TRBV29-1
ASSSGDSRNTIY,TRBJ1-3,TRBV5-1
ASSQDQGEQF,TRBJ2-1,TRBV4-2
ASSEPGNSDYGYT,TRBJ1-2,TRBV6-1
ATSDPTGSTDTQY,TRBJ2-3,TRBV24-1
ASSFDSNSYNSPLH,TRBJ1-6,TRBV4-1
ASSLAAGGVYEQY,TRBJ2-7,TRBV5-1
ASGGRDSSLRGYT,TRBJ1-2,TRBV19
ASSEPGSPGNTEAF,TRBJ1-1,TRBV6-1
ASSSDRGRAF,TRBJ1-1,TRBV6-5
ASSLRGSETEAF,TRBJ1-1,TRBV27
ASSYSGNQETQY,TRBJ2-5,TRBV6-2/TRBV6-3
ASSHYGLAGGNEQF,TRBJ2-1,TRBV4-2
ASRNRGETGELF,TRBJ2-2,TRBV27
ASSLPLHTGGHYTYGYT,TRBJ1-2,TRBV28
AISEWTGNTEAF,TRBJ1-1,TRBV10-3
ASRPPGQTNSPLH,TRBJ1-6,TRBV9
ASSRGQATYNEQF,TRBJ2-1,TRBV5-1
ASSLRAGGGFSGGYEQY,TRBJ2-7,TRBV7-2
ASTARRNTEAF,TRBJ1-1,TRBV12-3/TRBV12-4
ASKLAGFDTQY,TRBJ2-3,TRBV28
ASSLGTGAGMWETQY,TRBJ2-5,TRBV7-9
ASSYSGGLDGYT,TRBJ1-2,TRBV6-6
ASSQVDRNSLNTEAF,TRBJ1-1,TRBV3-1/TRBV3-2
ASSIDQEVSWNEQF,TRBJ2-1,TRBV19
ASSRGQGSAANEKLF,TRBJ1-4,TRBV7-9